The sequence of this TCR beta chain was determined in a study of blood T cell repertoires in COVID-19. About the study: The study drew acute and convalescent COVID-19 samples from the United States, Italy and Spain. Sources were T cells, B-cell-depleted T cells, or PBMCs; the material itself was cDNA or gDNA.

CDR1 MNHEY and CDR2 SVGAGI come from the germline V gene. This CDR3 contains 13 residues. V gave up 1 base and J gave up 3 bases, with 6 bases separating them. Source study methods: Reference gene primers were amplified, and this amplification served to estimate nucleated cell counts. Only in-frame clones appear in the TCRdb table, and some are missing; sequencing was by immunoSEQ multiplex PCR. The D gene and trimming were derived from the DNA, and the V and J assignments and clone size from that table. The data show 270,000 or so clones, approximately 83% seen once. Categorization into cohorts depended on clinical history that participants reported.

The clonotype originates from a man aged 45 to 65 who had recovered from COVID-19. Source material: PBMCs or T cells enriched from blood (not recorded which). The chain is built from TRBV6-5 and TRBJ1-1, with D unclear. The CDR3: CASSYWADTEAFF. The DNA for the CDR3 is TGTGCCAGCAGTTACTGGGCAGACACTGAAGCTTTCTTT.